This T cell receptor (beta chain) was retrieved from a study of blood T cell repertoires in COVID-19. Sequencing used immunoSEQ multiplex PCR; TCRdb keeps in-frame clones, though not all of them. The table shows roughly 190,000 clones, with 87% occurring only once. This CDR3 is 18 amino acids long. Germline CDR1 is PRHDT and CDR2 is FYEKMQ (reference sequence). The germline V and J ends were trimmed by 7 bases and 7 bases, with 29 bases remaining between them. The specimen sequenced was PBMCs or T cells enriched from blood (not recorded which). The sequence came from a woman in her thirties who had recovered from COVID-19. The chain carries TRBV13 and TRBJ2-1; D is unresolved. DNA of the CDR3: TGTGCCAGCATCTTCCTCTGGAGAACGGGTGCCGCTGGGAATGAGCAGTTCTTC. Translated, it gives CASIFLWRTGAAGNEQFF.